These T cell receptor beta chains were read from a single sample in a study of T cell repertoires in cytomegalovirus infection. No antigen has been assigned to these receptors. TCRdb passed the reads through MiXCR, listing each CDR3 protein once. This sample has nearly 700,000 distinct CDR3 sequences, with roughly a third found just once. Here the sequenced sample was cultured PBMCs, taken from culture after CMV antigen stimulation. All receptors come from a human donor in good health (CMV status not recorded). Some clones in this sample may be carry-over from other donors' samples. Both conserved end residues are part of each CDR3. Each record gives: J gene, clone size, V gene, D gene, CDR3 length, CDR3 DNA, CDR3 protein. A D gene is named only where the DNA matches it firmly. Size is omitted from some rows. Given values are once, few, many or a class for expanded clones.

J: TRBJ2-1; size: NA; V: TRBV7-2; D: NA; length: 14; DNA: TGTGCCAGCAGCCCTAGCGCACTATACAATGAGCAGTTCTTC; CDR3: CASSPSALYNEQFF
J: TRBJ2-1; size: many; V: TRBV7-8; D: NA; length: 12; DNA: TGTGCCAGCAGCTACGGTGACAATGAGCAGTTCTTC; CDR3: CASSYGDNEQFF
J: TRBJ2-7; size: many; V: TRBV7-2; D: NA; length: 14; DNA: TGTGCCAGCAGCTTAGCGCAGGAAGCCGACGAGCAGTACTTC; CDR3: CASSLAQEADEQYF
J: TRBJ2-1; size: few; V: TRBV15; D: NA; length: 14; DNA: TGTGCCACCAGCAGAAGGGGCCCGAACAATGAGCAGTTCTTC; CDR3: CATSRRGPNNEQFF
J: TRBJ2-3; size: NA; V: TRBV19; D: NA; length: 15; DNA: TGTGCCAGTAGTATTGGCAGGGAAGACACAGATACGCAGTATTTT; CDR3: CASSIGREDTDTQYF
J: TRBJ2-3; size: many; V: TRBV7-2; D: TRBD2; length: 17; DNA: TGTGCCAGCAGCTTTGGACTAGCGGGGGGGTTCGCAGATACGCAGTATTTT; CDR3: CASSFGLAGGFADTQYF
J: TRBJ1-5; size: NA; V: TRBV4-2; D: NA; length: 14; DNA: TGTGCCAGCAGCCAAAACCAGGGAAATCAGCCCCAGCATTTT; CDR3: CASSQNQGNQPQHF
J: TRBJ2-5; size: NA; V: TRBV4-1; D: NA; length: 16; DNA: TGTGCCAGCAGCCAAGTACCCAGACGACTACAAGAGACCCAGTACTTC; CDR3: CASSQVPRRLQETQYF
J: TRBJ2-1; size: few; V: TRBV12-3/TRBV12-4; D: NA; length: 17; DNA: TGTGCCAGCATAGTGTCGGACTACCCTATTACCTTCGATGAGCAGTTCTTC; CDR3: CASIVSDYPITFDEQFF
J: TRBJ1-4; size: few; V: TRBV19; D: NA; length: 18; DNA: TGTGCCAGTAGTTGGGGTCGCAGCGGGGGAGCGACTAATGAAAAACTGTTTTTT; CDR3: CASSWGRSGGATNEKLFF
J: TRBJ2-5; size: NA; V: TRBV20-1; D: TRBD2; length: 14; DNA: TGCAGTGCTGCGGGGCTAGCGGGAGGAGAGACCCAGTACTTC; CDR3: CSAAGLAGGETQYF
J: TRBJ1-4; size: NA; V: TRBV28; D: NA; length: 14; DNA: TGTGCCAGCAGTTTTACCAGGGAAGGTGAAAAACTGTTTTTT; CDR3: CASSFTREGEKLFF
J: TRBJ2-3; size: NA; V: TRBV5-1; D: NA; length: 16; DNA: TGCGCCAGCAGCCGACTACTCGACAGAACCACAGATACGCAGTATTTT; CDR3: CASSRLLDRTTDTQYF
J: TRBJ2-7; size: NA; V: TRBV28; D: NA; length: 14; DNA: TGTGCCAGCAGCCAATCCCCGGGCCTCTACGAGCAGTACTTC; CDR3: CASSQSPGLYEQYF
J: TRBJ2-6; size: NA; V: TRBV28; D: NA; length: 16; DNA: TGTGCCAGCAGTTTGGTGAGGGGGTCTGGGGCCAACGTCCTGACTTTC; CDR3: CASSLVRGSGANVLTF
J: TRBJ2-7; size: few; V: TRBV7-2; D: NA; length: 14; DNA: TGTGCCAGCAGCCCAGGTCCCGTCGACGACGAGCAGTACTTC; CDR3: CASSPGPVDDEQYF
J: TRBJ2-5; size: few; V: TRBV20-1; D: TRBD2; length: 14; DNA: TGCAGTGCTGGAAGGAGTCTAGCGGGGGCTCCCCAGTACTTC; CDR3: CSAGRSLAGAPQYF
J: TRBJ2-7; size: NA; V: TRBV20-1; D: TRBD2; length: 11; DNA: TGCAGTGCTGGACTAGCGGGAGAGCAGTACTTC; CDR3: CSAGLAGEQYF
J: TRBJ1-2; size: few; V: TRBV24-1; D: NA; length: 16; DNA: TGTGCCACCAGTGAAGGGACCTGGGGGGGGGCAAGTGGCTACACCTTC; CDR3: CATSEGTWGGASGYTF
J: TRBJ2-5; size: NA; V: TRBV29-1; D: NA; length: 12; DNA: TGCAGCGTTTTACAGGGCCAAGAGACCCAGTACTTC; CDR3: CSVLQGQETQYF
J: TRBJ2-3; size: NA; V: TRBV7-6; D: NA; length: 12; DNA: TGTGCCAGCAGCTCCCCTCTAGATACGCAGTATTTT; CDR3: CASSSPLDTQYF
J: TRBJ2-5; size: few; V: TRBV7-2; D: NA; length: 15; DNA: TGTGCCAGCAGCGCGTCCGGGACGACCCAAGAGACCCAGTACTTC; CDR3: CASSASGTTQETQYF
J: TRBJ2-1; size: NA; V: TRBV27; D: TRBD2; length: 13; DNA: TGTGCCAGCATATCAGCGGGAGGGAATGAGCAGTTCTTC; CDR3: CASISAGGNEQFF
J: TRBJ1-1; size: many; V: TRBV7-2; D: NA; length: 14; DNA: TGTGCCAGCAGCTTAGGGGCCGGGGGCACTGAAGCTTTCTTT; CDR3: CASSLGAGGTEAFF
J: TRBJ2-7; size: NA; V: TRBV7-6; D: TRBD2; length: 17; DNA: TGTGCCAGCAGCGCGAGGGGGCTAGCGGGGGGGTCTGGCGAGCAGTACTTC; CDR3: CASSARGLAGGSGEQYF
J: TRBJ1-4; size: NA; V: TRBV28; D: TRBD1; length: 16; DNA: TGTGCCAGCAGTCCAGCGACAGGGGCTGGGAATGAAAAACTGTTTTTT; CDR3: CASSPATGAGNEKLFF
J: TRBJ1-1; size: NA; V: TRBV5-4; D: NA; length: 14; DNA: TGTGCCAGCAGCGGAGGACAGACGAACACTGAAGCTTTCTTT; CDR3: CASSGGQTNTEAFF
J: TRBJ2-1; size: few; V: TRBV7-6; D: NA; length: 20; DNA: TGTGCCAGCAGCCCGAGACGGGTCGGGGCCCAACGGGGGAACTACAATGAGCAGTTCTTC; CDR3: CASSPRRVGAQRGNYNEQFF
J: TRBJ1-1; size: NA; V: TRBV7-8; D: NA; length: 15; DNA: TGTGCCAGCAGACCCTTCGGGGGGCGCGACACTGAAGCTTTCTTT; CDR3: CASRPFGGRDTEAFF